The 12 T cell receptor beta chains below come from one sample, sequenced in a study of T cells in Graves' hyperthyroidism and ophthalmopathy. Researchers took RNA transcripts and amplified the TCR beta CDR3 regions from them. Carried out on the TCR CDR3, a first-round RT-PCR used the HTBI primer set. Each CDR3 protein is one row after TCRdb ran MiXCR on the multiplex PCR reads. The repertoire consists of approximately 380,000 distinct CDR3 sequences, with about 19% occurring once and the leading ten covering 3% to 4.5%. The material sequenced was blood. The receptors were gathered from a woman aged 18-29 years with Graves' hyperthyroidism.

This clonotype was observed at least ten times. This chain links TRBV24-1 with TRBJ1-1; 10 bases are a match to TRBD1. V dropped 9 bases and J dropped 4; count of bases not matched to a gene: 7. Germline V gene sequence: CDR1 KGHDR, CDR2 SFDVKD. This CDR3 has 14 amino acids. DNA for the CDR3: TGTGCCACCCGTAAGGGACAGGGGCCCACTGAAGCTTTCTTT. It yields the protein CATRKGQGPTEAFF.

The table lists this clonotype with a few counts. The CDR3 region has the DNA TGTGCCAGCAGCCCGCCGGGTTCGAACACCGGGGAGCTGTTTTTT. Its protein product is CASSPPGSNTGELFF. V is TRBV5-6 and J is TRBJ2-2; D remains unclear. CDR1 and CDR2 (germline): SGHDT, YYEEEE. Between the trimmed V and J ends, which lost 4 bases and 0 bases, there was a span of 10 bases. This CDR3 comprises 15 residues.

On this clonotype itself: Germline and junction disagree at one end, which may indicate a read error. The chain recombines TRBV18 with TRBJ1-1; 7 bases align to TRBD1. The germline V gene encodes CDR1 KGHSH and CDR2 LQKENI. CDR3 length: 15 residues. The CDR3 is CASSPPYDRDTESFF. CDR3 bases: TGTGCCAGCTCACCACCCTATGACAGGGACACTGAATCTTTCTTT.

This clonotype was seen a few times. V is TRBV7-9 and J is TRBJ2-7; D gene unclear. V was shortened by 1 base and J by 7 bases, with 8 bases between the two germline ends. The CDR3 sequence is 12 residues long. The germline CDR1 and CDR2 sequences are SEHNR and FQNEAQ (reference sequence). The CDR3 bases are TGTGCCAGCAGCTTAGACACGTGGGAGCAGTACTTC. Protein: CASSLDTWEQYF.

This clonotype came up many times. CDR3 nucleotides: TGTGCCAGCACCGAAATCGGCTCTCAGCCCCAGCATTTT. Its protein is CASTEIGSQPQHF. V usage is TRBV28 and J usage is TRBJ1-5; D uncertain. Germline CDR1 reads MDHEN; CDR2 reads SYDVKM. Trimming took 7 bases from V and 6 from J, leaving 13 bases between them. The length of the CDR3 is 13 residues.

The chain recombines TRBV7-8 with TRBJ2-7; D gene unclear. CDR1 is SGHVS, CDR2 FQNEAQ, per germline. V was trimmed by 6 bases and J by 4 bases, leaving 16 bases between them. This CDR3 contains 14 residues. The CDR3 nucleotides are TGTGCCAGCAGTTACGACATCGGCTCGTACGAGCAGTACTTC. It codes for CASSYDIGSYEQYF. The full variable domain, completed using reference TRBV7-8 and TRBJ2-7, is GAGVSQSPRYKVAKRGQDVALRCDPISGHVSLFWYQQALGQGPEFLTYFQNEAQLDKSGLPSDRFFAERPEGSVSTLKIQRTQQEDSAVYLCASSYDIGSYEQYFGPGTRLTVT.

This clonotype was recorded many times. This chain connects TRBV4-1 to TRBJ1-2; 10 bases line up with TRBD1. The CDR3 has 14 residues. V was clipped by 5 bases and J by 8 bases; unmatched bases: 8. CDR1 is MGHRA, CDR2 YSYEKL, per germline. The CDR3 coding sequence is TGCGCCAGCAGCGGACGACAGGGGGCGATAGGCTACACCTTC. Translation: CASSGRQGAIGYTF.

This chain joins TRBV13 and TRBJ2-7; 7 positions match TRBD1. CDR1 is PRHDT, CDR2 FYEKMQ, per germline (reference sequence). The V gene end was trimmed by 5 bases and the J gene end by 5 bases; junction bases not matched to a gene: 9. There are 14 residues in the CDR3. The CDR3: CASSVSDRQHEQYV. DNA of the CDR3: TGTGCCAGCAGCGTATCGGACAGGCAGCACGAGCAGTACGTC.

This chain links TRBV7-9 with TRBJ2-5; D remains unclear. In germline, CDR1 is SEHNR, CDR2 FQNEAQ (reference sequence). This CDR3 has 13 residues. V lost 4 bases to trimming and J lost 4 bases, with 10 bases between them. The CDR3 nucleotides are TGTGCCAGCAGCTCTGGTCTCTCAGAGACCCAGTACTTC. Its protein product is CASSSGLSETQYF.

This clonotype was seen ten or more times. V usage is TRBV2 and J usage is TRBJ1-2; D unresolved. The CDR3 extends over 12 amino acids. Germline V gene sequence: CDR1 SNHLY, CDR2 FYNNEI. The V gene lost 4 bases and the J gene lost 8 bases, with 11 bases spanning the gap. The CDR3 region has the DNA TGTGCCAGCAGTGTTGGTGAAGGCGGCTACACCTTC. Its translation is CASSVGEGGYTF.

This clonotype was seen many times. This chain joins TRBV6-2 or TRBV6-3 and TRBJ1-1; D gene uncertain. V gave up 8 bases and J gave up 4 bases, with 11 bases separating them. CDR3 size: 12 residues. The V gene's germline CDR1 is MNHEY and CDR2 SVGEGT. CDR3 in DNA: TGTGCCAGCGTCGCGCGGGGCACTGAAGCTTTCTTT. It codes for CASVARGTEAFF.

This clonotype occurred many times. This chain links TRBV20-1 with TRBJ2-5; D is possibly TRBD2 (6 bases). CDR3 length: 14 residues. V was pared by 0 bases and J by 5 bases, with 13 bases between. Looked up from germline, CDR1 is DFQATT and CDR2 is SNEGSKA (reference sequence). The CDR3 nucleotides are TGCAGTGCTAGAGATCCCCTAGGAGGGGAGACCCAGTACTTC. Translation: CSARDPLGGETQYF.